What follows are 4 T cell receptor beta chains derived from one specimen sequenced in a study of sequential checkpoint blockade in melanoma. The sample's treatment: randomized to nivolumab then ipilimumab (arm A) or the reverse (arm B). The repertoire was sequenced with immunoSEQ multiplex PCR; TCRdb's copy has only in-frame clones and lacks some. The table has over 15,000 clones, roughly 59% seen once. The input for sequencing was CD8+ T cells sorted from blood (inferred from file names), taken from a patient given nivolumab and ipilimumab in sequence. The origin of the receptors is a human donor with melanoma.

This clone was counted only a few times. The CDR3 loop reads CASSSFGGGNTEAFF. The DNA of the CDR3 is TGTGCCAGCAGCTCGTTTGGGGGGGGGAACACTGAAGCTTTCTTT. J is TRBJ1-1 and V is TRBV7-9, with D possibly being TRBD1 (5 bases). The V and J ends lost 4 bases and 1 base respectively, with 13 bases between them. The CDR3 totals 15 residues. CDR1 is SEHNR and CDR2 is FQNEAQ in the germline V gene (reference sequence).

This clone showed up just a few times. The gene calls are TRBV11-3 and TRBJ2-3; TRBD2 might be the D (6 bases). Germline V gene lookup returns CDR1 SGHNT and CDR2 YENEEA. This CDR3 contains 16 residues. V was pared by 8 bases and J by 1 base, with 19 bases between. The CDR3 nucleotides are TGTGCCAGCTCCCCCTTCGGGGGAGAGGGCACAGATACGCAGTATTTT. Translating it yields CASSPFGGEGTDTQYF.

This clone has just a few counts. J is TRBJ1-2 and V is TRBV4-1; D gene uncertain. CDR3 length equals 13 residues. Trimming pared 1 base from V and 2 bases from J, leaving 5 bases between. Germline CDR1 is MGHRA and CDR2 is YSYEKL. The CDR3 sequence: CASSQASNYGYTF. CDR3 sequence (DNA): TGCGCCAGCAGCCAAGCATCCAACTATGGCTACACCTTC.

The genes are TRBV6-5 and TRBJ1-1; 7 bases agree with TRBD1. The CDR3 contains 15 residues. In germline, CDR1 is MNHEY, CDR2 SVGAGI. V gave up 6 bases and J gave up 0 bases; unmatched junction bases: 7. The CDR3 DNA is TGTGCCAGCAGACCGGGACAGACCATGAACACTGAAGCTTTCTTT. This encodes CASRPGQTMNTEAFF.